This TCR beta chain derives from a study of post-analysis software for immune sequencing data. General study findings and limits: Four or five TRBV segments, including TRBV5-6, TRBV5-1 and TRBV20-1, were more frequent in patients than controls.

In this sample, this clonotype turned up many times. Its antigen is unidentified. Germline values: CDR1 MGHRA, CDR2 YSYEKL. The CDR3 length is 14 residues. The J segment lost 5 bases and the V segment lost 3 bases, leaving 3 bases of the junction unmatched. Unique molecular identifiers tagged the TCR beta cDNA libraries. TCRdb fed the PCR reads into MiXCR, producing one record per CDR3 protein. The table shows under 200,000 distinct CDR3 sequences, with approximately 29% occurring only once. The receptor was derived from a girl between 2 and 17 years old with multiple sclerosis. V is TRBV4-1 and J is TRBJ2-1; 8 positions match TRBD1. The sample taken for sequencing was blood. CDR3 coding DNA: TGCGCCAGCAGCCACGGGACAGGAAACAATGAGCAGTTCTTC. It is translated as CASSHGTGNNEQFF.